This TCR beta chain is from a study of cytomegalovirus exposure and HLA in healthy donors. Primers included in the PCR were 60 Vbeta and 13 Jbeta primers. Measured with immunoSEQ multiplex PCR; TCRdb has only the in-frame clones, and not every one. Among 150,000 to 200,000 clones listed, approximately 78% were seen once. CDR3 length: 14 residues. Trimming took 1 base from V and 5 from J; bases not matched to a gene: 6. Findings and limits, study-wide: Generally TCR sequences proved uncommon, though certain public TCRs appeared in numerous donors. Earlier analysis found most TCR beta V segments productive about 90% or about 30% of the time.

Concerning this clone itself: Its antigen is unknown.

The origin of this receptor is a woman aged 50 to 65 in good health and CMV-seropositive. Sample: PBMCs. The chain couples TRBV5-3 to TRBJ2-7, with 7 bases identical to TRBD1. TRBV5-3 has ORF status, its function being uncertain. The CDR3 region has the DNA TGTGCCAGAAGCTTGCTGACAGGGCTCAACGAGCAGTACTTC. Encoded protein: CARSLLTGLNEQYF.